The present entry profiles one T cell receptor beta chain with its context. The antigen remains unidentified. Germline V gene lookup returns CDR1 SGHAT and CDR2 FQDESV (reference sequence). Trimming shortened V by 0 bases and J by 7 bases, and 4 bases separated the two germline ends. The CDR3 totals 12 residues. Sequenced by immunoSEQ multiplex PCR; TCRdb stores in-frame clones only, minus some. Of around 30,000 clones detected, about 80% appear once; the ten largest clones hold about 15%. The source of the sample is a study of lymphopenia after photon versus proton radiotherapy. Study-wide results and limits: Only patients who died were analyzed for survival; proton advantage is unproven.

This sequence was found in a woman aged 65 to 85 with pancreatic cancer. Sample: peripheral blood, taken from a patient treated with proton-based radiotherapy. V is TRBV11-1 and J is TRBJ2-1; no reliable D call. CDR3 residues: CASSLAVNEQFF. CDR3 coding DNA: TGTGCCAGCAGCTTAGCGGTAAATGAGCAGTTCTTC.